The next 21 T cell receptor beta chains were all read from a single sample in a study of HIV-infected patients and healthy controls. Alpha and beta constant-region primers primed reverse transcription of around 500 ng RNA. Using multiplexing indices, alpha and beta chain libraries were generated apart by chain-specific third strand synthesis. TCRdb recomputed calls from the 5' RACE reads with MiXCR, one row per CDR3 protein. The sample carries about 16,000 distinct CDR3 sequences, more than 8.5% recorded once. Whole blood was used without fractionation, so all unsorted peripheral T cells were included. Sequenced: blood. The receptors originated from an adult in good health.

At least ten counts were recorded for this clonotype. This sequence joins TRBV7-2 and TRBJ2-1; D call uncertain. The germline V and J ends were trimmed by 3 bases and 3 bases, with 15 bases remaining between them. Germline CDR1 SGHTA, CDR2 FQGNSA. The length of the CDR3 is 16 residues. CDR3 region: CASSLGIRIVYNEQFF. CDR3 sequence (DNA): TGTGCCAGCAGCTTGGGTATTCGAATTGTCTACAATGAGCAGTTCTTC.

This clonotype was observed a handful of times. The V call is TRBV19, the J call TRBJ1-1; D uncertain. The CDR3 covers 12 residues. V lost 7 bases, J lost 9 bases, and 15 bases lay in between. Germline values: CDR1 LNHDA, CDR2 SQIVND (reference sequence). The CDR3: CASMASFNQAFF. The CDR3 nucleotides read TGTGCCAGTATGGCCTCGTTTAATCAAGCTTTCTTT. Based on the CDR3 plus reference TRBV19 and TRBJ1-1, the full variable domain is DGGITQSPKYLFRKEGQNVTLSCEQNLNHDAMYWYRQDPGQGLRLIYYSQIVNDFQKGDIAEGYSVSREKKESFPLTVTSAQKNPTAFYLCASMASFNQAFFGQGTRLTVV.

This clonotype was picked up many times. This chain connects TRBV6-2 or TRBV6-3 to TRBJ2-5; D is perhaps TRBD2 (6 bases). CDR1 is MNHEY, CDR2 SVGEGT, per germline. V was clipped by 6 bases and J by 7 bases, with 15 bases between them. The CDR3 is made up of 13 amino acids. The CDR3 sequence is CASSWDFRGTQYF. For the CDR3, the DNA is TGTGCCAGCAGCTGGGACTTTCGAGGGACCCAGTACTTC.

This clonotype is classed as medium-sized. V and J are TRBV2 and TRBJ2-7, with 8 bases that match TRBD2. Germline trimming cut 3 bases from V and 11 bases from J; bases unmatched to any gene: 24. The germline CDR1 and CDR2 sequences are SNHLY and FYNNEI. The CDR3 contains 18 residues. CDR3 amino acids: CASSDFPPTMRGRFMEYV. The CDR3 coding sequence is TGTGCCAGCAGTGACTTCCCTCCGACTATGCGCGGGAGGTTCATGGAGTACGTC.

The rearrangement uses TRBV6-5 and TRBJ2-3, with TRBD2 as a possible D gene (5 bases). The CDR3 consists of 16 residues. Germline-derived CDR1 and CDR2 are MNHEY and SVGAGI. V was pared by 0 bases and J by 2 bases, with 12 bases between. The DNA for the CDR3 is TGTGCCAGCAGTTACTCATCGGGGAGCTCCACAGATACGCAGTATTTT. Its protein is CASSYSSGSSTDTQYF.

The sample holds many counts of this clonotype. The rearrangement joins TRBV3-1 to TRBJ2-7; 8 bases are shared with TRBD2. The CDR3 has 16 residues. CDR1 and CDR2 (germline): LGHDT, YNNKEL (reference sequence). The V gene end was trimmed by 2 bases and the J gene end by 3 bases; junction bases not matched to a gene: 9. CDR3 protein: CASSQRGGGLGYEQYF. CDR3 nucleotides: TGTGCCAGCAGCCAAAGGGGCGGGGGGCTCGGCTACGAGCAGTACTTC.

This clonotype was detected many times. The CDR3 is CASLIWDRNNQPQHF. CDR3 sequence (DNA): TGTGCCAGTTTAATCTGGGACCGTAACAATCAGCCCCAGCATTTT. This sequence joins TRBV6-1 and TRBJ1-5; D may be TRBD1 (5 bases). Germline CDR1 reads MNHNS; CDR2 reads SASEGT. This CDR3 is built from 15 residues. V lost 9 bases and J lost 3, with 18 bases in between.

In this sample, this clonotype turned up many times. The genes are TRBV14 and TRBJ2-2; no clear D. Per the germline V gene, CDR1 is SGHDN and CDR2 is FVKESK. V shed 10 bases and J shed 1 base, with 7 bases lying between them. This CDR3 spans 12 amino acids. CDR3 DNA sequence: TGTGCCACACCTTTGAACACCGGGGAGCTGTTTTTT. Amino acid sequence: CATPLNTGELFF.

The chain employs TRBV20-1 and TRBJ2-4, with D perhaps matching TRBD1 (5 bases). The germline CDR1 and CDR2 sequences are DFQATT and SNEGSKA (reference sequence). CDR3 length: 15 residues. Trimming pared 3 bases from V and 0 bases from J, leaving 12 bases between. In nucleotides, the CDR3 is TGCAGTGCTAGCCGACAGATAGTAGCCAAAAACATTCAGTACTTC. Amino acid sequence: CSASRQIVAKNIQYF.

The rearrangement joins TRBV24-1 to TRBJ2-2; TRBD2 matches 8 bases. Trimming took 9 bases from V and 0 from J; bases not matched to a gene: 8. CDR1 and CDR2 from the germline V gene are KGHDR and SFDVKD. CDR3 length: 16 residues. CDR3 loop: CATRTTSGPNTGELFF. As DNA, the CDR3 is TGTGCCACCCGTACCACTAGCGGACCGAACACCGGGGAGCTGTTTTTT.

This clonotype was recorded many times. The chain uses TRBV28 and TRBJ2-2, with 9 bases lining up with TRBD1. This CDR3 is built from 17 residues. V trimming: 3 bases; J trimming: 4 bases; junction bases outside the gene matches: 9. Germline V gene lookup returns CDR1 MDHEN and CDR2 SYDVKM. The CDR3 region is CASSLDRGYRGTGELFF. Written as DNA, the CDR3 is TGTGCCAGCAGTTTGGACAGGGGATATCGTGGCACCGGGGAGCTGTTTTTT. Together with reference TRBV28 and TRBJ2-2, the CDR3 gives the full variable domain: DVKVTQSSRYLVKRTGEKVFLECVQDMDHENMFWYRQDPGLGLRLIYFSYDVKMKEKGDIPEGYSVSREKKERFSLILESASTNQTSMYLCASSLDRGYRGTGELFFGEGSRLTVL.

This clonotype was picked up many times. The chain combines TRBV2 with TRBJ2-2, with 7 bases that match TRBD1. Germline V gives CDR1 SNHLY, CDR2 FYNNEI. The CDR3 covers 15 residues. With 2 bases clipped from V and 4 bases from J, the junction kept 4 bases outside the gene matches. CDR3 DNA: TGTGCCAGCAGTGAATATAGGGGGCGCACCGGGGAGCTGTTTTTT. It specifies CASSEYRGRTGELFF.

The CDR3 spells CASSLLTRLGPQFF. Written as DNA, the CDR3 is TGTGCCAGCAGCTTGTTGACTAGGCTAGGTCCCCAGTTCTTC. The chain has TRBV11-2 and TRBJ2-1; possibly TRBD2 for D (6 bases). The CDR3 is made up of 14 amino acids. The ends were cut back, 3 bases at V and 13 bases at J, with 19 bases in the middle. Germline CDR1 and CDR2: SGHAT and FQNNGV.

The gene calls are TRBV5-1 and TRBJ2-3; 9 nucleotides line up with TRBD2. The CDR3 runs to 15 residues. The V gene end was trimmed by 4 bases and the J gene end by 4 bases; junction bases not matched to a gene: 7. Germline CDR1 SGHRS, CDR2 YFSETQ. The CDR3 protein is CASSLRGRAPDTQYF. In DNA form, the CDR3 reads TGCGCCAGCAGCCTTCGCGGGAGGGCCCCAGATACGCAGTATTTT. Complete variable domain (other parts from reference TRBV5-1 and TRBJ2-3): KAGVTQTPRYLIKTRGQQVTLSCSPISGHRSVSWYQQTPGQGLQFLFEYFSETQRNKGNFPGRFSGRQFSNSRSEMNVSTLELGDSALYLCASSLRGRAPDTQYFGPGTRLTVL.

This clonotype was seen only a few times. The chain uses TRBV20-1 and TRBJ2-3; TRBD2 is a possible D gene (5 bases). The ends were cut back, 6 bases at V and 0 bases at J, with 13 bases in the middle. The CDR3 extends over 14 amino acids. Germline V gene lookup returns CDR1 DFQATT and CDR2 SNEGSKA (reference sequence). The CDR3 region is CSAPDRTSTDTQYF. The CDR3 DNA follows: TGCAGTGCGCCTGACCGGACTAGCACAGATACGCAGTATTTT.

This clonotype was observed at least ten times. The chain employs TRBV5-1 and TRBJ2-1, with 7 bases fitting TRBD2. Germline V gene lookup returns CDR1 SGHRS and CDR2 YFSETQ. V shed 1 base and J 4 bases; nucleotides not matched to a gene: 5. The length of the CDR3 is 15 residues. CDR3 region: CASSLNGGSYNEQFF. CDR3 coding DNA: TGCGCCAGCAGCTTGAACGGCGGGAGTTACAATGAGCAGTTCTTC.

This clonotype occurred many times. V is TRBV28 and J is TRBJ2-1; D gene ambiguous. Trimming took 6 bases from V and 4 from J, leaving 10 bases between them. Germline V lookup: CDR1 MDHEN, CDR2 SYDVKM. CDR3 length equals 13 residues. The CDR3 spells CASSPTTYNEQFF. CDR3 DNA: TGTGCCAGCAGCCCCACGACTTACAATGAGCAGTTCTTC.

This clonotype was detected ten times or more. The CDR3 protein is CASSEGFTNEKLFF. In nucleotides, the CDR3 is TGTGCCAGCAGCGAGGGTTTTACTAATGAAAAACTGTTTTTT. The chain links TRBV7-9 to TRBJ1-4, with D unresolved. CDR3 size: 14 residues. Germline V lookup: CDR1 SEHNR, CDR2 FQNEAQ (reference sequence). V lost 5 bases and J 2 bases, leaving 9 bases between the germline ends.

This clonotype has a count of ten or more. The chain combines TRBV29-1 with TRBJ2-1, with TRBD1 identical over 7 bases. Germline V gives CDR1 SQVTM, CDR2 ANQGSEA. The CDR3 is 15 residues long. With V trimmed by 4 bases and J by 4 bases, 10 bases remained unmatched. In DNA, the CDR3 is TGCAGCGTTGTCATCCTGGGACAGAGATACAATGAGCAGTTCTTC. Its translation is CSVVILGQRYNEQFF.

Note on this clonotype: A much larger clone differs from this one at a single base, so this may be a read error. The chain has TRBV7-8 and TRBJ2-6; possible D gene TRBD1, 5 bases. Germline values: CDR1 SGHVS, CDR2 FQNEAQ. Trimming shortened V by 10 bases and J by 0 bases, and 13 bases separated the two germline ends. This CDR3 comprises 15 residues. The CDR3 DNA sequence: TGTGCCATCAGGGAAGGATACTCTGGGGCCAACGTCCTGACTTTC. Translation gives CAIREGYSGANVLTF. The full variable domain, rest sourced from reference TRBV7-8 and TRBJ2-6, is GAGVSQSPRYKVAKRGQDVALRCDPISGHVSLFWYQQALGQGPEFLTYFQNEAQLDKSGLPSDRFFAERPEGSVSTLKIQRTQQEDSAVYLCAIREGYSGANVLTFGAGSRLTVL.

Judged by abundance, this clonotype is medium-sized (0.01 to 0.1%). The genes are TRBV20-1 and TRBJ2-7; 7 bases line up with TRBD1. Germline CDR1 DFQATT, CDR2 SNEGSKA (reference sequence). This CDR3 has 16 amino acids. Trimming at V came to 6 bases and at J to 1 base, leaving 15 bases not matched to a gene. CDR3 sequence reads: CSADSIRQGSSYEQYF. The CDR3 DNA follows: TGCAGTGCGGACTCTATCAGACAGGGATCTTCCTACGAGCAGTACTTC.